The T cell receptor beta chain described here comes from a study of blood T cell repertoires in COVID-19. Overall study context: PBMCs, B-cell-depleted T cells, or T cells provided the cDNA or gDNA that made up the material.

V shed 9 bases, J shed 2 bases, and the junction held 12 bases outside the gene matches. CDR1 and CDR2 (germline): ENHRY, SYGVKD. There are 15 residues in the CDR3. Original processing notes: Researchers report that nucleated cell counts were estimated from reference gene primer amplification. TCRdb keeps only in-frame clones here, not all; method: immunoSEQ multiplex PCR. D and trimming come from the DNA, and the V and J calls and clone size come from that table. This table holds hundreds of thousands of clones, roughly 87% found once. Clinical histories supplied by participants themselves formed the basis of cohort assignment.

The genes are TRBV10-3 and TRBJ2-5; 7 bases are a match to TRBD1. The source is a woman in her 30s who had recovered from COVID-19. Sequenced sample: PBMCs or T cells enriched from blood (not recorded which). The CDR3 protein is CAIKIRDREQETQYF. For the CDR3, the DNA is TGTGCCATAAAAATCCGGGACAGAGAACAAGAGACCCAGTACTTC.